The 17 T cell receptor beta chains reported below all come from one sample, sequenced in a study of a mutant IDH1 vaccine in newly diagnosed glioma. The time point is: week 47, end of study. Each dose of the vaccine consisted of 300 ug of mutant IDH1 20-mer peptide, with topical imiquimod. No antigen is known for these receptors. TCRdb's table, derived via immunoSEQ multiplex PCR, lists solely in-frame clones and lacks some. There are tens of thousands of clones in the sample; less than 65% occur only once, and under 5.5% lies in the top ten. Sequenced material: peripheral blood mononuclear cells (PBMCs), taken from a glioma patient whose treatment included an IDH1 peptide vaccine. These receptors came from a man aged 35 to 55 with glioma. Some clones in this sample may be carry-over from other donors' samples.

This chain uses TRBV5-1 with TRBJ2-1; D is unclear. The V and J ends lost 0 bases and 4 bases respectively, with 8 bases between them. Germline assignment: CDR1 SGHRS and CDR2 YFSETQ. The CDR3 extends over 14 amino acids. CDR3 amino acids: CASSLGADYNEQFF. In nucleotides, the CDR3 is TGCGCCAGCAGCTTGGGTGCAGATTACAATGAGCAGTTCTTC.

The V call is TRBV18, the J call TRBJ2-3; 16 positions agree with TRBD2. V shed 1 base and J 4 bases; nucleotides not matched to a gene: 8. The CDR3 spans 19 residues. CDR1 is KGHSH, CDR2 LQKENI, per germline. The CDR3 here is CASSPRGLAGGRVADTQYF. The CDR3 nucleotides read TGTGCCAGCTCACCACGGGGACTAGCGGGGGGGCGAGTCGCAGATACGCAGTATTTT.

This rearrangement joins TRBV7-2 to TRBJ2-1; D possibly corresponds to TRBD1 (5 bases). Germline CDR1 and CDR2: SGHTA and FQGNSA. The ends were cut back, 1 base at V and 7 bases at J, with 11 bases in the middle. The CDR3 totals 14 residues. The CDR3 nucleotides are TGTGCCAGCAGCTTAGGTAGGGGATGGAATGAGCAGTTCTTC. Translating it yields CASSLGRGWNEQFF.

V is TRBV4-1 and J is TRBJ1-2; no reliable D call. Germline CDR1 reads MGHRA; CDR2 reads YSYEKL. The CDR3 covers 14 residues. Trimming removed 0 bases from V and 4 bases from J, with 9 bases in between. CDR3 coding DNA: TGCGCCAGCAGCCAAGACCGGGAGAGCTATGGCTACACCTTC. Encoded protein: CASSQDRESYGYTF.

The CDR3 DNA reads as TGTGCCACCTCCGCAGGGGGCGCCGATGAAAAACTGTTTTTT. Translated: CATSAGGADEKLFF. The chain recombines TRBV15 with TRBJ1-4, with 8 bases that match TRBD1. V lost 8 bases, J lost 6 bases, and 8 bases stayed unmatched. CDR1 is LNHNV and CDR2 is YYDKDF in the germline V gene (reference sequence). This CDR3 has 14 residues.

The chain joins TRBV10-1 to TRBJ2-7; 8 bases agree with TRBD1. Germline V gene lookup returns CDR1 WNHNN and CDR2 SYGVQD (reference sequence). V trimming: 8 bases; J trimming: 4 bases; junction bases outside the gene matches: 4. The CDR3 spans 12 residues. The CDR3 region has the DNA TGCGCCAGCCGGACAGGGTGGTACGAGCAGTACTTC. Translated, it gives CASRTGWYEQYF.

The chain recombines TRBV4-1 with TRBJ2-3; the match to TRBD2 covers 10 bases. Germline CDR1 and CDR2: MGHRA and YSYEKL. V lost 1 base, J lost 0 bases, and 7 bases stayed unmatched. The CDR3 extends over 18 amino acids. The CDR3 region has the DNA TGCGCCAGCAGCCAAGCTAGCGGGAGCCTCGCTAGCACAGATACGCAGTATTTT. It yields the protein CASSQASGSLASTDTQYF.

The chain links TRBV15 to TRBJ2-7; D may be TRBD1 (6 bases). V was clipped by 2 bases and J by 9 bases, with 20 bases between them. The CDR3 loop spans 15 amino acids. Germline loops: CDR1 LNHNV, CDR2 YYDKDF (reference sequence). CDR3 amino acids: CATSRHQTGTTGQYF. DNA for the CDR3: TGTGCCACCAGCAGACACCAAACAGGGACAACGGGGCAGTACTTC.

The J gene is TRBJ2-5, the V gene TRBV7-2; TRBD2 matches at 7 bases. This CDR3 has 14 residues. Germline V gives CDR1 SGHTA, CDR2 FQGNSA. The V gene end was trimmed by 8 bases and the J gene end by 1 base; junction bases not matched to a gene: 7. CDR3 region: CASSWGGSQETQYF. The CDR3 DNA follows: TGTGCCAGCTCGTGGGGGGGGAGCCAAGAGACCCAGTACTTC.

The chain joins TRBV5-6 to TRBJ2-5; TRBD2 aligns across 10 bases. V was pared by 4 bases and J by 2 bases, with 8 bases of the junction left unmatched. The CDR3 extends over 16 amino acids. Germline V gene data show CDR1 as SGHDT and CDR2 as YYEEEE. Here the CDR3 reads CASSNLAGGTQETQYF. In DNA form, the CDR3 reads TGTGCCAGCAGCAACTTAGCGGGGGGAACTCAAGAGACCCAGTACTTC. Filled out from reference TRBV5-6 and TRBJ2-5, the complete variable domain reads DAGVTQSPTHLIKTRGQQVTLRCSPKSGHDTVSWYQQALGQGPQFIFQYYEEEERQRGNFPDRFSGHQFPNYSSELNVNALLLGDSALYLCASSNLAGGTQETQYFGPGTRLLVL.

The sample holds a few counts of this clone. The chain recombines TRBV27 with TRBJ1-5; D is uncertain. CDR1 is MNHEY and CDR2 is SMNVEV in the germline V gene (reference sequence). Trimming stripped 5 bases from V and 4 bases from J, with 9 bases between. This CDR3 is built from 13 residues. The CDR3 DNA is TGTGCCAGCAGTGGCATGGTGAATCAGCCCCAGCATTTT. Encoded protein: CASSGMVNQPQHF.

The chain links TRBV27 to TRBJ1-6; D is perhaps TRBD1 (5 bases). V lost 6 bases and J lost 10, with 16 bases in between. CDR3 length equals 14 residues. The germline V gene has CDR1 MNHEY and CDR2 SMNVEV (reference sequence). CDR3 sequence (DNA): TGTGCCAGCAGAACAGGAATCCCGGACTCACCCCTCCACTTT. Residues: CASRTGIPDSPLHF.

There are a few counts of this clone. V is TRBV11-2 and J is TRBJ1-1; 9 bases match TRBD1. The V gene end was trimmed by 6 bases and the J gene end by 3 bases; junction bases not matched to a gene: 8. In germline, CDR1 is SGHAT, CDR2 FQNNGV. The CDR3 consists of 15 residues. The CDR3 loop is CASRRLRTGDTEAFF. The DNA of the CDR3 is TGTGCCAGCAGACGCCTTAGGACAGGGGACACTGAAGCTTTCTTT.

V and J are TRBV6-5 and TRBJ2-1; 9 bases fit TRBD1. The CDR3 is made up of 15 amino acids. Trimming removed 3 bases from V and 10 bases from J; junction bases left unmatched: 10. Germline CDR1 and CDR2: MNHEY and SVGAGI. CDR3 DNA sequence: TGTGCCAGCAGTTATGAGGGACAGGGCGCGGGAGAGCAGTTCTTC. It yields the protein CASSYEGQGAGEQFF.

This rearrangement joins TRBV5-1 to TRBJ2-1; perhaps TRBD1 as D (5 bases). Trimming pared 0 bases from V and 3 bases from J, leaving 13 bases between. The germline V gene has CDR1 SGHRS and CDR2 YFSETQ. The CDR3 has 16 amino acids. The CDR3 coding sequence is TGCGCCAGCAGCTTGGATTCAGGACACTACTACAATGAGCAGTTCTTC. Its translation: CASSLDSGHYYNEQFF.

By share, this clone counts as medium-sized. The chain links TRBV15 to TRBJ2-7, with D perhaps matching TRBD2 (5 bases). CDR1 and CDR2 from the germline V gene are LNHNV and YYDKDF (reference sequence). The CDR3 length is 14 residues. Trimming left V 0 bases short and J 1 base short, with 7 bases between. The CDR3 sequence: CATSRDGESYEQYF. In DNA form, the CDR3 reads TGTGCCACCAGCAGAGACGGGGAATCCTACGAGCAGTACTTC.

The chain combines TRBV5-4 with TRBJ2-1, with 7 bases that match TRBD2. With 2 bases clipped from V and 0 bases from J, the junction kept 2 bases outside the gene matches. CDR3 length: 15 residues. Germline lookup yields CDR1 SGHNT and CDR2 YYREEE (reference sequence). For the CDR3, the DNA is TGTGCCAGCAGCTTCAGACTAGCCTCCTACAATGAGCAGTTCTTC. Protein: CASSFRLASYNEQFF.